Listed below are T cell receptor beta chains from one sample, sequenced in a study of blood T cell repertoires in COVID-19. Assay: immunoSEQ multiplex PCR; the TCRdb copy retains only in-frame clones and omits some. The sample has roughly 230,000 clones; about nine tenths are singletons. The material sequenced was PBMCs or T cells enriched from blood (not recorded which). Every receptor here comes from a woman aged 30 to 39 with acute COVID-19. Each CDR3 is given with its conserved first and last residue. D genes are given only for firm matches. A row's size may be missing; if present it is once, few, many or a size class.

d_call j_call clone_size v_call cdr3_nt cdr3_aa
NA TRBJ2-5 once TRBV18 TGTGCCAGCTCCGCGAAAGGAGGTGGACGGCAAGAGACCCAGTACTTC CASSAKGGGRQETQYF
NA TRBJ2-7 NA TRBV12-5 TGTGCTAGTGGTTTCGGCAGGGGCTACGAGCAGTACTTC CASGFGRGYEQYF
NA TRBJ2-7 NA TRBV19 TGTGCCAGTAGTATAGATCGCGAGGGCGAGCAGTACTTC CASSIDREGEQYF
TRBD1 TRBJ1-1 NA TRBV5-1 TGCGCCAGCAGCTTTGGGAGACAGGGGGTTACTGAAGCTTTCTTT CASSFGRQGVTEAFF
NA TRBJ2-7 NA TRBV13 TGTGCCAGCAGCCGATCGGACAGAATTTACGAGCAGTACTTC CASSRSDRIYEQYF
NA TRBJ2-3 NA TRBV7-9 TGTGCCAGCAGCTTAATAACTGCAGATACGCAGTATTTT CASSLITADTQYF
TRBD2 TRBJ2-1 NA TRBV5-4 TGTGCCAGCTCAGCTGGCCCCGGACTAGCGGGGGCCCGCTCGGGGGATGAGCAGTTCTTC CASSAGPGLAGARSGDEQFF
NA TRBJ1-1 NA TRBV18 TGTGCCAGCTCACCACGTCGGGAGAACACTGAAGCTTTCTTT CASSPRRENTEAFF
NA TRBJ2-3 NA TRBV29-1 TGCAGCCAGTTGGAGGGAGGAGATACGCAGTATTTT CSQLEGGDTQYF
TRBD2 TRBJ2-7 NA TRBV4-1 TGCGCCAGCAGCCAATATGTCGCGGGGGGTTCCTACGAGCAGTACTTC CASSQYVAGGSYEQYF
TRBD2 TRBJ2-1 NA TRBV14 TGTGCCAGCAGCCAAAGAGGGACTAGGGGTAGCTCCTACAATGAGCAGTTCTTC CASSQRGTRGSSYNEQFF
TRBD1 TRBJ1-4 NA TRBV10-1 TGCGCCAGCAGAATACAGGGGGCTATTGGAAAACTGTTTTTT CASRIQGAIGKLFF
TRBD1 TRBJ2-1 NA TRBV18 TGTGCCAGCTCACCGAAAAGCGCGCGGACAGGGGCGGTGAGTAATGAGCAGTTCTTC CASSPKSARTGAVSNEQFF
NA TRBJ2-2 NA TRBV7-8 TGTGCCAGCAGCCGACTAGAGATCGGGGAGCTGTTTTTT CASSRLEIGELFF
NA TRBJ1-5 NA TRBV5-1 TGCGCCAGCAGCGTCGGAGGTAGCAATCAGCCCCAGCATTTT CASSVGGSNQPQHF
NA TRBJ1-3 NA TRBV23-1 TGCGCCAGCAGTCAATGTTCCCTCCCCGGGGACACCATATATTTT CASSQCSLPGDTIYF
NA TRBJ2-2 NA TRBV13 TGTGCCAGCAGCGAGGGACGGGGGTCCGGGGAGCTGTTTTTT CASSEGRGSGELFF
NA TRBJ2-3 NA TRBV20-1 TGCAGTGCTAGAGGTCAGAATACGCAGTATTTT CSARGQNTQYF
TRBD2 TRBJ2-3 NA TRBV7-9 TGTGCCAGCAGCTTAGCGGGGACTAGTGCAGATACGCAGTATTTT CASSLAGTSADTQYF
NA TRBJ1-2 NA TRBV9 TGTGCCAGCAGCTCCAGCGTGTGGGGCTACACCTTC CASSSSVWGYTF